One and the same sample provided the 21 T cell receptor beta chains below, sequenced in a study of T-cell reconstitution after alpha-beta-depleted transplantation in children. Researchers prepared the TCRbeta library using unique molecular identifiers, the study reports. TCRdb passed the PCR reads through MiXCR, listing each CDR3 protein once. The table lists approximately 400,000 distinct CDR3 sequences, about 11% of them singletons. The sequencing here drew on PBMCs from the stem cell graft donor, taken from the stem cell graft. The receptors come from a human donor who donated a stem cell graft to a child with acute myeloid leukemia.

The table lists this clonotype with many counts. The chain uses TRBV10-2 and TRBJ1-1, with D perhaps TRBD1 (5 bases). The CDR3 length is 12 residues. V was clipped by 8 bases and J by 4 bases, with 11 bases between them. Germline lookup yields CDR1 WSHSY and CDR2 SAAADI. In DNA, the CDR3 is TGCGCCAGCCAGGGCGGCGGCACTGAAGCTTTCTTT. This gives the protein CASQGGGTEAFF.

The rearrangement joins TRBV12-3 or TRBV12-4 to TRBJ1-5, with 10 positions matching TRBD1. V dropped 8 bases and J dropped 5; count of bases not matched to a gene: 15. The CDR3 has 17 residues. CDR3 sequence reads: CASREGTGVLKHQPQHF. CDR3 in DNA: TGTGCCAGCCGTGAGGGGACAGGGGTCTTAAAACATCAGCCCCAGCATTTT.

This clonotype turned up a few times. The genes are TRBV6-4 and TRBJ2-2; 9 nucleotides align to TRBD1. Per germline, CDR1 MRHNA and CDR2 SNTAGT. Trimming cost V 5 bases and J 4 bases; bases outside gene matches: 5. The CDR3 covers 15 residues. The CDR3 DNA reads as TGTGCCAGCAGTCGTGGACAGGGGTCCACCGGGGAGCTGTTTTTT. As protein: CASSRGQGSTGELFF.

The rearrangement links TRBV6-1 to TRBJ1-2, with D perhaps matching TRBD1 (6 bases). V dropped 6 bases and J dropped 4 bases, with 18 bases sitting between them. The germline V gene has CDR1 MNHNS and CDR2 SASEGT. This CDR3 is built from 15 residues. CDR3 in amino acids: CASREEGVPSYGYTF. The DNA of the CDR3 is TGTGCCAGCAGAGAGGAGGGGGTCCCCTCCTATGGCTACACCTTC.

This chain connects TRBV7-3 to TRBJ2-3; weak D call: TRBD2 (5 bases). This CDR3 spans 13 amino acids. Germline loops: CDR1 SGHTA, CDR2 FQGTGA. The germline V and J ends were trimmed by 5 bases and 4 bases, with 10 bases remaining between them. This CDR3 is CASSQLASDTQYF. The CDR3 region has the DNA TGTGCCAGCAGCCAGCTAGCTTCAGATACGCAGTATTTT.

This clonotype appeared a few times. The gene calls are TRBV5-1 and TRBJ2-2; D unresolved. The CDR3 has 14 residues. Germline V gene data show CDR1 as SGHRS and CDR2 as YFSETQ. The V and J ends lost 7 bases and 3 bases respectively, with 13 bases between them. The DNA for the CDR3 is TGCGCCAGCCGCTCTGGGGTCGACACCGGGGAGCTGTTTTTT. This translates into CASRSGVDTGELFF.

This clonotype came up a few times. The CDR3 DNA is TGCAGCGTTGTCCTCACGGGACACCCCTACGAGCAGTACTTC. The encoded protein is CSVVLTGHPYEQYF. The chain recombines TRBV29-1 with TRBJ2-7, with D possibly TRBD1 on 6 matching bases. This CDR3 is built from 14 residues. Germline-derived CDR1 and CDR2 are SQVTM and ANQGSEA. V shed 4 bases and J shed 2 bases, with 15 bases lying between them.

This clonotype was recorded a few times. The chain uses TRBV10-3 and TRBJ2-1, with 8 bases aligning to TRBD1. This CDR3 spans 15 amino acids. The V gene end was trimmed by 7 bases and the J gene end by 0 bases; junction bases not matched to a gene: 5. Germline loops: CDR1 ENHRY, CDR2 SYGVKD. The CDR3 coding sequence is TGTGCCATCACCCGAGACAGGGGCTCCTACAATGAGCAGTTCTTC. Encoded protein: CAITRDRGSYNEQFF.

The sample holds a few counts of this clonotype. The CDR3 region is CASSLPSSGANVLTF. CDR3 in DNA: TGTGCCAGCAGCCTTCCTAGCTCTGGGGCCAACGTCCTGACTTTC. The V gene is TRBV3-1, the J gene TRBJ2-6; D unclear. CDR1 is LGHDT and CDR2 is YNNKEL in the germline V gene (reference sequence). V shed 4 bases and J shed 0 bases, with 7 bases lying between them. The CDR3 runs to 15 residues.

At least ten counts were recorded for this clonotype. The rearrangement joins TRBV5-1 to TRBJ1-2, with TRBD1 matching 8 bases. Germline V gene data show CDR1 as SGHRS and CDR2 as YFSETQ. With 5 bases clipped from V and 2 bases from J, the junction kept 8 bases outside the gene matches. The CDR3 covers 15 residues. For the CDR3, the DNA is TGCGCCAGCAGTCCCGGGACAGGTGCCAACTATGGCTACACCTTC. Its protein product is CASSPGTGANYGYTF.

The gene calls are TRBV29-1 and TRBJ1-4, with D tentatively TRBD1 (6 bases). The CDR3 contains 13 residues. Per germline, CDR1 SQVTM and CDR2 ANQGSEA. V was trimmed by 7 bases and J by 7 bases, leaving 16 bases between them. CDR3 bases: TGCAGCGCCCTTTTGGGGGCAAGTGAAAAACTGTTTTTT. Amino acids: CSALLGASEKLFF.

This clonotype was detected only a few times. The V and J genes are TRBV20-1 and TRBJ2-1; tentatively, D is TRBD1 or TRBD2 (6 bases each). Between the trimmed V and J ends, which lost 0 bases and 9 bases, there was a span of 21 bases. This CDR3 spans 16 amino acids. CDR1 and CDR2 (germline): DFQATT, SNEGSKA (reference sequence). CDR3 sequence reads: CSARDSQGTGKTEQFF. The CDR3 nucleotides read TGCAGTGCTAGAGATTCCCAGGGGACTGGGAAAACTGAGCAGTTCTTC.

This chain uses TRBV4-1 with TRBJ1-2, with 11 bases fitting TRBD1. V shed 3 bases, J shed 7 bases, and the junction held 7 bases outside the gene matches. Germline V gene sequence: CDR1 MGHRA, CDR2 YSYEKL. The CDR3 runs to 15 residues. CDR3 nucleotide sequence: TGCGCCAGCAGCCAGGCGGGACAGGGGGTTTCTGGCTACACCTTC. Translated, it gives CASSQAGQGVSGYTF.

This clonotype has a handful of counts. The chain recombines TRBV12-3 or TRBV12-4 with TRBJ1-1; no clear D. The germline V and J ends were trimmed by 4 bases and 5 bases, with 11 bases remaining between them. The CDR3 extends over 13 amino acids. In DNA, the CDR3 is TGTGCCAGCAGTTCGGAGGCTAGGACTGAAGCTTTCTTT. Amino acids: CASSSEARTEAFF.

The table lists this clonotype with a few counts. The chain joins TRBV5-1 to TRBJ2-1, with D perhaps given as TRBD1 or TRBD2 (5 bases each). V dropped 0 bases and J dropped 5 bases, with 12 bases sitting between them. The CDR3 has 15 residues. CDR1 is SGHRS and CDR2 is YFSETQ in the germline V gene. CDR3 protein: CASSLALGRDNEQFF. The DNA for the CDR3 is TGCGCCAGCAGCTTGGCACTGGGACGAGACAATGAGCAGTTCTTC.

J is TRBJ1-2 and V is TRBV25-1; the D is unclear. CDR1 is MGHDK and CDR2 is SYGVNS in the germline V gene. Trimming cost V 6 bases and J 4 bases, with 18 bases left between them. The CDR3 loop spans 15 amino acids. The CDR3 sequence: CASSRSPWRTYGYTF. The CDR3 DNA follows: TGTGCCAGCAGCCGATCGCCGTGGAGGACCTATGGCTACACCTTC.

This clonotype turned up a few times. CDR3 coding DNA: TGTGCCAGCAGCTTGGGTAGCGGGGGGGCCGAGGAGACCCAGTACTTC. Residues: CASSLGSGGAEETQYF. The chain combines TRBV7-3 with TRBJ2-5, with 11 positions matching TRBD2. The CDR3 contains 16 residues. V trimming: 3 bases; J trimming: 5 bases; junction bases outside the gene matches: 8. CDR1 SGHTA and CDR2 FQGTGA come from the germline V gene.

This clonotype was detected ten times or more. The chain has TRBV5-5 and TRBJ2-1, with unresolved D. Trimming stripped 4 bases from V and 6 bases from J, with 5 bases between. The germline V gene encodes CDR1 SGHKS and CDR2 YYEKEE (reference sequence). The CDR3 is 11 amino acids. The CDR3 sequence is CASSPSNEQFF. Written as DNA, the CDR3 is TGTGCCAGCAGCCCGAGCAATGAGCAGTTCTTC.

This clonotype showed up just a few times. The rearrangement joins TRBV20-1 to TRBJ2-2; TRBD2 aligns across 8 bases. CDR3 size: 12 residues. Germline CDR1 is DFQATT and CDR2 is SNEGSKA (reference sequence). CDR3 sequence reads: CRAGANTGELFF. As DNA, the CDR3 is TGCAGAGCGGGGGCGAACACCGGGGAGCTGTTTTTT.

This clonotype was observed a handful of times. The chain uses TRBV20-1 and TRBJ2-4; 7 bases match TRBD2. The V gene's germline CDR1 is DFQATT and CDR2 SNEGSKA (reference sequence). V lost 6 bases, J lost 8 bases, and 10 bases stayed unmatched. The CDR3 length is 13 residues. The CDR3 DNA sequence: TGCAGTGCCTCAGCGGGGCCGGAGGACATTCAGTACTTC. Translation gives CSASAGPEDIQYF.

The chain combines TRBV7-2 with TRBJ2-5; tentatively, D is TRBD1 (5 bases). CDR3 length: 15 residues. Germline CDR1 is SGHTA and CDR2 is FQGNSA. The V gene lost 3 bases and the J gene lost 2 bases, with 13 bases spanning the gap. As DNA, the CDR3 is TGTGCCAGCAGCTTCCGGACAACCGGTCAAGAGACCCAGTACTTC. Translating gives CASSFRTTGQETQYF.